These T cell receptor beta chains were read from a single sample in a study of Ad26.COV2.S vaccination and SARS-CoV-2 variants. TCRdb's copy holds only in-frame clones and misses some; the assay was immunoSEQ multiplex PCR. The table lists some 390,000 clones, approximately 91% of them singletons, with around 3.4% in the top ten. This specimen was peripheral blood, taken in a trial of Ad26.COV2.S vaccine versus placebo. The origin of the receptors is a person between 18 and 59 years old who received the Ad26.COV2.S COVID-19 vaccine or a placebo. The CDR3 runs from the conserved cysteine through the conserved F or W. Each record gives: D gene, V gene, clone size, J gene, CDR3 protein, CDR3 DNA. A D gene is named only where the DNA matches it firmly. Not every row has a clone size; where given, it reads once, few, many or a size class.

TRBD1	TRBV30	-	TRBJ2-6	CAWTYIQGDAGANVLTF	TGTGCCTGGACCTACATACAGGGGGACGCTGGGGCCAACGTCCTGACTTTC
-	TRBV6-5	-	TRBJ1-6	CASSYIGRGNSPLHF	TGTGCCAGCAGTTACATTGGCAGGGGTAATTCACCCCTCCACTTT
-	TRBV6-1	-	TRBJ1-4	CASSEGPTEKLFF	TGTGCCAGCAGTGAGGGCCCGACCGAAAAACTGTTTTTT
TRBD1	TRBV7-2	once	TRBJ1-6	CASTFTPTGTGGNSPLHF	TGTGCCAGCACCTTTACCCCAACCGGGACAGGAGGGAATTCACCCCTCCACTTT
-	TRBV7-2	-	TRBJ1-2	CASSSQTGNYGYTF	TGTGCCAGCAGCTCCCAAACAGGAAACTATGGCTACACCTTC
TRBD1	TRBV5-4	-	TRBJ2-5	CASSLEPGTALGETQYF	TGTGCCAGCAGCTTGGAACCGGGGACAGCCCTGGGGGAGACCCAGTACTTC
TRBD1	TRBV2	-	TRBJ2-7	CASSETVQGIRQYF	TGTGCCAGCAGTGAAACGGTACAGGGGATACGGCAGTACTTC
-	TRBV19	-	TRBJ2-7	CASSTNHDSYEQYF	TGTGCCAGTAGTACAAACCACGACTCCTACGAGCAGTACTTC
TRBD1	TRBV27	-	TRBJ1-2	CASSFVRGREFYGYTF	TGTGCCAGCAGTTTTGTCAGGGGGCGCGAGTTCTATGGCTACACCTTC
-	TRBV18	-	TRBJ2-7	CASSPSGGAYEQYF	TGTGCCAGCTCACCAAGTGGCGGGGCTTACGAGCAGTACTTC
TRBD1	TRBV30	-	TRBJ1-1	CARDRVGTEAFF	TGTGCCCGGGACAGGGTAGGAACTGAAGCTTTCTTT
-	TRBV24-1	-	TRBJ2-7	CATTLTYEQYF	TGTGCCACCACCTTAACCTACGAGCAGTACTTC
TRBD1	TRBV28	-	TRBJ1-5	CASSLKGTVVNQPQHF	TGTGCCAGCAGTTTGAAGGGGACAGTTGTCAATCAGCCCCAGCATTTT
TRBD2	TRBV4-3	-	TRBJ2-1	CASSQVGLAYQLSYNEQFF	TGCGCCAGCAGCCAAGTGGGACTAGCCTACCAACTCTCCTACAATGAGCAGTTCTTC
-	TRBV12-5	-	TRBJ2-7	CASGLGGLLGNSYEQYF	TGTGCTAGTGGTTTGGGGGGCCTGTTGGGGAACTCCTACGAGCAGTACTTC
TRBD1	TRBV11-3	few	TRBJ1-1	CASSKRTGEGDEAFF	TGTGCCAGCAGCAAACGGACAGGGGAGGGTGATGAAGCTTTCTTT
-	TRBV30	-	TRBJ1-1	CAWSVGGNTEAFF	TGTGCCTGGAGTGTGGGGGGGAACACTGAAGCTTTCTTT
-	TRBV5-1	-	TRBJ2-3	CASSLEGGGGDTQYF	TGCGCCAGCAGCTTGGAAGGAGGGGGCGGGGATACGCAGTATTTT
-	TRBV2	-	TRBJ2-5	CASSAEGQGETQYF	TGTGCCAGCAGTGCGGAGGGGCAGGGAGAGACCCAGTACTTC
-	TRBV19	-	TRBJ1-1	CASSRDVGAEAFF	TGTGCCAGTAGTAGGGATGTTGGCGCTGAAGCTTTCTTT
TRBD1	TRBV5-1	-	TRBJ1-5	CASSLATGVGYSNQPQHF	TGCGCCAGCAGCTTGGCGACAGGGGTTGGGTATAGCAATCAGCCCCAGCATTTT
TRBD1	TRBV5-4	-	TRBJ1-4	CASSSPTGGDEKLFF	TGTGCCAGCAGCTCCCCGACAGGGGGCGATGAAAAACTGTTTTTT
-	TRBV5-6	-	TRBJ2-2	CASSFTTPTGELFF	TGTGCCAGCAGCTTTACCACTCCCACCGGGGAGCTGTTTTTT
TRBD1	TRBV7-6	once	TRBJ2-7	CASSRNDRGLAEQYF	TGTGCCAGCAGCCGGAATGACAGGGGTTTAGCCGAGCAGTACTTC
TRBD1	TRBV19	-	TRBJ2-5	CASRGTGLETQYF	TGTGCCAGTAGAGGGACAGGGCTAGAGACCCAGTACTTC
-	TRBV7-2	-	TRBJ2-1	CASSLGTRTYNEQFF	TGTGCCAGCAGCTTAGGAACTAGAACCTACAATGAGCAGTTCTTC
-	TRBV5-1	once	TRBJ1-1	CASSLVSLGTEAFF	TGCGCCAGCAGCTTGGTTAGCCTGGGGACTGAAGCTTTCTTT
-	TRBV10-1	-	TRBJ1-1	CASSDHRDTEAFF	TGCGCCAGCAGTGACCACAGGGACACTGAAGCTTTCTTT
-	TRBV5-6	-	TRBJ2-1	CASSKEYNEQFF	TGTGCCAGCAGCAAGGAGTACAATGAGCAGTTCTTC
TRBD2	TRBV6-1	-	TRBJ2-2	CASSEPGLLNTGELFF	TGTGCCAGCAGTGAACCGGGACTACTGAACACCGGGGAGCTGTTTTTT
-	TRBV3-1/TRBV3-2	-	TRBJ1-4	CASSQDYEGEANEKLFF	TGTGCCAGCAGCCAAGATTATGAGGGTGAGGCTAATGAAAAACTGTTTTTT
-	TRBV6-1	-	TRBJ1-2	CASSEALGPIGLYTF	TGTGCCAGCAGTGAAGCGCTAGGGCCTATAGGACTCTACACCTTC
TRBD2	TRBV18	-	TRBJ2-5	CASSPFGGGIQETQYF	TGTGCCAGCTCACCTTTCGGCGGGGGGATCCAAGAGACCCAGTACTTC
TRBD1	TRBV15	-	TRBJ1-2	CATSKGQTTYYGYTF	TGTGCCACCAGCAAGGGACAGACAACATACTATGGCTACACCTTC
-	TRBV20-1	once	TRBJ2-3	CSASSPIDTQYF	TGCAGTGCTAGTTCCCCGATCGATACGCAGTATTTT
TRBD1	TRBV2	-	TRBJ1-2	CATETGYDYGYTF	TGTGCCACCGAGACAGGGTACGACTATGGCTACACCTTC
TRBD1	TRBV9	once	TRBJ1-5	CASSPGTGGKQPQHF	TGTGCCAGCAGTCCCGGGACAGGGGGCAAGCAGCCCCAGCATTTT
-	TRBV6-6	-	TRBJ1-5	CASSYSGRDQPQHF	TGTGCCAGCAGTTACTCCGGCCGGGATCAGCCCCAGCATTTT
-	TRBV19	-	TRBJ2-1	CASSTGHYNEQFF	TGTGCCAGTAGTACGGGGCACTACAATGAGCAGTTCTTC
TRBD1	TRBV23-1	-	TRBJ1-3	CATRGYRSGNTIYF	TGCGCCACCAGGGGGTACCGCTCTGGAAACACCATATATTTT
-	TRBV4-3	once	TRBJ1-2	CASSQDLSGRFFGYTF	TGCGCCAGCAGCCAAGATCTTTCGGGCAGGTTCTTTGGCTACACCTTC
-	TRBV5-4	-	TRBJ1-4	CASSLGGVNEKLFF	TGTGCCAGCAGCTTGGGGGGAGTTAATGAAAAACTGTTTTTT
-	TRBV27	once	TRBJ1-4	CASSMAIDEKLFF	TGTGCCAGCAGCATGGCGATTGATGAAAAACTGTTTTTT
TRBD2	TRBV4-2	-	TRBJ2-5	CASSQDGTSGGETQYF	TGTGCCAGCAGCCAGGATGGGACTAGCGGGGGAGAGACCCAGTACTTC
-	TRBV2	once	TRBJ2-1	CASSEWDQTLYNEQFF	TGTGCCAGCAGTGAATGGGACCAAACCCTCTACAATGAGCAGTTCTTC
-	TRBV5-1	-	TRBJ2-7	CASSSGAKPDYEQYF	TGCGCCAGCAGCTCGGGGGCAAAACCCGACTACGAGCAGTACTTC
TRBD2	TRBV27	-	TRBJ2-5	CASSWGGQETQYF	TGTGCCAGCAGTTGGGGGGGGCAAGAGACCCAGTACTTC
TRBD1	TRBV5-1	few	TRBJ2-7	CASNLGQGTYEQYF	TGCGCCAGCAACCTAGGACAGGGTACTTACGAGCAGTACTTC
-	TRBV4-3	-	TRBJ2-7	CASSQEGIAAPYEQYF	TGCGCCAGCAGCCAAGAAGGGATAGCGGCCCCCTACGAGCAGTACTTC
-	TRBV4-1	-	TRBJ2-5	CASSQGRPPLGTQYF	TGCGCCAGCAGCCAAGGACGACCTCCATTGGGGACCCAGTACTTC
-	TRBV7-9	-	TRBJ2-5	CASSYPPGGQYF	TGTGCCAGCAGCTACCCTCCTGGCGGTCAGTACTTC
TRBD1	TRBV6-2/TRBV6-3	-	TRBJ2-2	CASSYRDRGRQLFF	TGTGCCAGCAGTTACCGTGACAGGGGCCGTCAGCTGTTTTTT
TRBD1	TRBV2	-	TRBJ2-2	CASTPDRDGDTGELFF	TGTGCCAGCACCCCAGACAGGGACGGAGACACCGGGGAGCTGTTTTTT